This T cell receptor beta chain was sequenced in a study of blood T cell repertoires in COVID-19. Study information: Collection of acute and convalescent COVID-19 samples took place in the United States, Italy and Spain. Sources were T cells, B-cell-depleted T cells, or PBMCs; the material itself was cDNA or gDNA.

Per the study methods: The assay estimated nucleated cells by amplifying reference gene primers. Some clones are missing from TCRdb's copy, which holds only in-frame ones; the method was immunoSEQ multiplex PCR. V and J calls plus clone size are reproduced from that table; the DNA served to infer D and trimming. The table records 110,000 to 150,000 clones, approximately 84% of them present only once. The sequenced sample consisted of peripheral blood. This receptor was obtained from a human donor in a cohort sampled during active COVID-19.

The CDR3 region has the DNA TGTGCCAGCAGTGGGAAGCGGGGGGGCCGCCGGTGGGTAGATACGCAGTATTTT. This codes for CASSGKRGGRRWVDTQYF. The genes are TRBV6-1 and TRBJ2-3; 10 bases match TRBD2. The CDR3 is 18 amino acids. J lost 5 bases, V lost 4 bases, and 15 bases had no gene match. The germline CDR1 and CDR2 sequences are MNHNS and SASEGT.